The 2 T cell receptor beta chains below were found in one sample sequenced in a study of OX40 agonist ivuxolimab in advanced cancers. The protocol was immunoSEQ multiplex PCR, while the TCRdb copy is restricted to in-frame clones and leaves out a portion. This sample carries 100,000 or so clones, around nine tenths of them seen once, and the ten largest clones take 0.3% to 0.35%. Sequences were derived from CD4+ or CD8+ T cells sorted from blood, sampled in a trial of the OX40 agonist ivuxolimab. Every receptor here comes from an adult with an advanced solid tumor such as melanoma, head and neck, liver or kidney cancer.

This rearrangement joins TRBV19 to TRBJ2-7, with D perhaps assigned TRBD1 or TRBD2 (5 bases each). The CDR3 spans 14 residues. V was trimmed by 3 bases and J by 5 bases, leaving 14 bases between them. CDR1 is LNHDA, CDR2 SQIVND, per germline (reference sequence). CDR3 protein: CASSMGRDVHEQYF. CDR3 nucleotides: TGTGCCAGTAGTATGGGCAGGGACGTCCACGAGCAGTACTTC.

The chain joins TRBV18 to TRBJ2-3, with TRBD2 matching 14 bases. The CDR3 runs 18 residues. CDR1 KGHSH and CDR2 LQKENI come from the germline V gene. J gave up 0 bases and V 6 bases, and 8 bases lay outside the gene matches. The CDR3 nucleotides read TGTGCCAGCTCTCTCATCGGGACTAGCGGGGGAAGCACAGATACGCAGTATTTT. As protein: CASSLIGTSGGSTDTQYF.